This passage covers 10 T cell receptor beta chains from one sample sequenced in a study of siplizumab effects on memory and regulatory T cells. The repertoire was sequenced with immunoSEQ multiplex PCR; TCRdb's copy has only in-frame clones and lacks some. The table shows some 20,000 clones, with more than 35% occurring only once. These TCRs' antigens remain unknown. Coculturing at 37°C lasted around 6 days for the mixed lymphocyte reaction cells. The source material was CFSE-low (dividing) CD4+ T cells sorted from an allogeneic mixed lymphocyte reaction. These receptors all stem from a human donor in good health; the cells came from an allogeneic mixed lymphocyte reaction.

CDR3 sequence: CATSRGAGGYGYTF. The CDR3 DNA reads as TGTGCCACCAGCAGAGGGGCAGGGGGGTATGGCTACACCTTC. The V gene is TRBV15, the J gene TRBJ1-2; 7 nucleotides align to TRBD1. The CDR3 totals 14 residues. Germline lookup yields CDR1 LNHNV and CDR2 YYDKDF (reference sequence). J lost 5 bases, V lost 1 base, and 4 bases had no gene match.

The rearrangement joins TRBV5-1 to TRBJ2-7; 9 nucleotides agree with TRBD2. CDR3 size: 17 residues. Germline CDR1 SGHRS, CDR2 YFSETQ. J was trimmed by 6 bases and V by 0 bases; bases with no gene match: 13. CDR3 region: CASSLDTAGGPLAEQYF. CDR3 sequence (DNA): TGCGCCAGCAGCTTGGATACGGCGGGGGGGCCCCTCGCCGAGCAGTACTTC.

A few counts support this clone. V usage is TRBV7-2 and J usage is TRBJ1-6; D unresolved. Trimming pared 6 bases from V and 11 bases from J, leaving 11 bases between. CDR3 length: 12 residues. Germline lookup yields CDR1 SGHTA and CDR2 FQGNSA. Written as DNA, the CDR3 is TGTGCCAGCAGTCATAGGACCCCACCCCTCCACTTT. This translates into CASSHRTPPLHF. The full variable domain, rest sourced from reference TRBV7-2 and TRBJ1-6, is GAGVSQSPSNKVTEKGKDVELRCDPISGHTALYWYRQSLGQGLEFLIYFQGNSAPDKSGLPSDRFSAERTGGSVSTLTIQRTQQEDSAVYLCASSHRTPPLHFGNGTRLTVT.

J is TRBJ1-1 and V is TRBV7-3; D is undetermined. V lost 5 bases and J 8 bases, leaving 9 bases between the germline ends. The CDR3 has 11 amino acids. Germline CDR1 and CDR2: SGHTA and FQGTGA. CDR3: CASSRAREAFF. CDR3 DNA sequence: TGTGCCAGCAGCCGGGCGAGAGAAGCTTTCTTT.

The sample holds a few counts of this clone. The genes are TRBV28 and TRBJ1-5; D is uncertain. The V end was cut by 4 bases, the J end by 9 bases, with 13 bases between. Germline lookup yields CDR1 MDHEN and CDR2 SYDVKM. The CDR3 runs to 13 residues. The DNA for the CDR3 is TGTGCCAGCAGTTCCTCCCTGGGGAGGCCCCAGCATTTT. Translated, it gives CASSSSLGRPQHF.

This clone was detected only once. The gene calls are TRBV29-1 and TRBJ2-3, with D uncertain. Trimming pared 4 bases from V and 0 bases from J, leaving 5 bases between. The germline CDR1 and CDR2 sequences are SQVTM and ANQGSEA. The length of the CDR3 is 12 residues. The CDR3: CSVAVSTDTQYF. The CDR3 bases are TGCAGCGTTGCCGTAAGCACAGATACGCAGTATTTT.

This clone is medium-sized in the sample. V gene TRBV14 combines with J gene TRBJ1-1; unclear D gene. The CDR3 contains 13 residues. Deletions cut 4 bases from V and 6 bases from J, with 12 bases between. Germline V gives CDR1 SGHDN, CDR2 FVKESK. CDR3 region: CASSPASFAEAFF. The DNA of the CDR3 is TGTGCCAGCAGCCCCGCTAGTTTCGCTGAAGCTTTCTTT.

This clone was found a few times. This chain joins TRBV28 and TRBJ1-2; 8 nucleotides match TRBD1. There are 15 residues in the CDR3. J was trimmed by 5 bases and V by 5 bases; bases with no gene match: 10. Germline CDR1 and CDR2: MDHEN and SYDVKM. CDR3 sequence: CASSRAGQGWYGYTF. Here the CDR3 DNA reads TGTGCCAGCAGTCGAGCCGGACAGGGTTGGTATGGCTACACCTTC.

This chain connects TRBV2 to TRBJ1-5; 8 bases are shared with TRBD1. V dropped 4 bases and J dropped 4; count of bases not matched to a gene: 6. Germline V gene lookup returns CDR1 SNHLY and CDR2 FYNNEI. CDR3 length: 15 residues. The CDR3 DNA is TGTGCCAGCAGTGTCCTGACAGGGGAAAATCAGCCCCAGCATTTT. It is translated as CASSVLTGENQPQHF.

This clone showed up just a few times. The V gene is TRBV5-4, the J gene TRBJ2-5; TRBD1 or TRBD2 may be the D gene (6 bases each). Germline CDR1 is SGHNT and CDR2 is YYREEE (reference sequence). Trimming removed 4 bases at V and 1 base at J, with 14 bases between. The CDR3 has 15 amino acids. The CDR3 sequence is CASSDPPGAQETQYF. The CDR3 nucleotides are TGTGCCAGCAGCGACCCACCGGGGGCCCAAGAGACCCAGTACTTC. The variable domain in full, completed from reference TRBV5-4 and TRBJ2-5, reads ETGVTQSPTHLIKTRGQQVTLRCSSQSGHNTVSWYQQALGQGPQFIFQYYREEENGRGNFPPRFSGLQFPNYSSELNVNALELDDSALYLCASSDPPGAQETQYFGPGTRLLVL.